The TCR beta chain described here comes from a study of cytomegalovirus exposure and HLA in healthy donors. As for the study in general: Of roughly 360 genotyped donors, more than 65% grouped in the Caucasian-associated ancestry cluster.

Researchers ran the PCR with 60 Vbeta and 13 Jbeta primers. Libraries were prepared by immunoSEQ multiplex PCR; TCRdb keeps only in-frame clonotypes and omits some of them. The table shows 83,000 or so clones, with 65% to 80% occurring only once. The germline CDR1 and CDR2 sequences are SGHRS and YFSETQ. Unmatched junction bases numbered 7, after V lost 4 bases and J lost 7 bases. The CDR3 runs to 14 residues. Findings and caveats of the study: Most observed TCR sequences were rare, whereas some public TCRs were detected in many donors. Later findings reportedly placed an Asian-associated ancestry cluster below the roughly 730-donor mean for N-insertions.

Comments on this clone: Its antigen is unidentified.

Material: PBMCs. This TCR was sampled from a man aged 25 to 40 in good health and CMV-seropositive. The chain carries TRBV5-1 and TRBJ2-7; TRBD1 matches 11 bases. CDR3 residues: CASSDGQGAGEQYF. In DNA, the CDR3 is TGCGCCAGCAGCGACGGACAGGGGGCCGGAGAGCAGTACTTC.